This T cell receptor (beta chain) comes out of a study of cytomegalovirus exposure and HLA in healthy donors. The sample holds a few counts of this clone. The study ran its PCR with 60 Vbeta and 13 Jbeta primers. The method was immunoSEQ multiplex PCR; TCRdb's version includes in-frame clones alone and lacks a portion of them. The sample carries about 200,000 clones, more than 75% recorded once. Per germline, CDR1 MDHEN and CDR2 SYDVKM. CDR3 length equals 14 residues. J lost 10 bases, V lost 7 bases, and 10 bases had no gene match. The sequenced sample was PBMCs. The rearrangement links TRBV28 to TRBJ1-4; 9 positions agree with TRBD1. This TCR derives from a woman in her thirties or forties in good health and CMV-seronegative. The CDR3 loop is CASTEGTGFAKLFF. The CDR3 DNA sequence: TGTGCCAGCACCGAGGGGACAGGGTTTGCAAAACTGTTTTTT.